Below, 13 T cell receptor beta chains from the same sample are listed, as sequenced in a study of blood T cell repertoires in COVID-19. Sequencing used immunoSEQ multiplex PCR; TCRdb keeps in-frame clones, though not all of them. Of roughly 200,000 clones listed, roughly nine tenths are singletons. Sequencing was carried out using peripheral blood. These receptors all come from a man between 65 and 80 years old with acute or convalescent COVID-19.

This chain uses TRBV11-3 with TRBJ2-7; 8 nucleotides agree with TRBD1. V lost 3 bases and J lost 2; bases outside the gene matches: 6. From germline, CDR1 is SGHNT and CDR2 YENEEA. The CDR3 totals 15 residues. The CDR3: CASSFRQGLPYEQYF. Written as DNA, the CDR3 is TGTGCCAGCAGCTTCCGACAGGGGCTCCCCTACGAGCAGTACTTC. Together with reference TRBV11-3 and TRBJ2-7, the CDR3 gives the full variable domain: EAGVVQSPRYKIIEKKQPVAFWCNPISGHNTLYWYLQNLGQGPELLIRYENEEAVDDSQLPKDRFSAERLKGVDSTLKIQPAELGDSAVYLCASSFRQGLPYEQYFGPGTRLTVT.

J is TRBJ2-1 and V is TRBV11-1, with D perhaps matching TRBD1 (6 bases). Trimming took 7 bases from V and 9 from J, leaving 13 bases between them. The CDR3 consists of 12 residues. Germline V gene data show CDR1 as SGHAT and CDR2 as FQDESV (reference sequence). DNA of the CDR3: TGTGCCAGCAACTCAGGGGCGGGTGAGCAGTTCTTC. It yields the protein CASNSGAGEQFF.

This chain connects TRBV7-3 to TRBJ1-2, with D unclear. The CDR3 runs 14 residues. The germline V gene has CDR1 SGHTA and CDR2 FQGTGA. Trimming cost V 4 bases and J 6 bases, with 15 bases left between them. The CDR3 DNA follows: TGTGCCAGCAGCTCCCTGGCTAGAGAGAATGGCTACACCTTC. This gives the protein CASSSLARENGYTF.

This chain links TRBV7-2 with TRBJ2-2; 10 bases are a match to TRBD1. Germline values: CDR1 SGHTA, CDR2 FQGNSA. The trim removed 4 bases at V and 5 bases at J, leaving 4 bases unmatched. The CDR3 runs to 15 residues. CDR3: CASSSRDRGTGELFF. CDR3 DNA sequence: TGTGCCAGCAGCTCCCGGGACAGGGGAACCGGGGAGCTGTTTTTT.

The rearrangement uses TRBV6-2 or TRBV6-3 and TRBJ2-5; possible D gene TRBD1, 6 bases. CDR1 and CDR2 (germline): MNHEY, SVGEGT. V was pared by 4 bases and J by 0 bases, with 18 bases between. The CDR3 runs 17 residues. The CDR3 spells CASSSLPGHQYQETQYF. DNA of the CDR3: TGTGCCAGCAGTTCCTTACCGGGACATCAGTACCAAGAGACCCAGTACTTC.

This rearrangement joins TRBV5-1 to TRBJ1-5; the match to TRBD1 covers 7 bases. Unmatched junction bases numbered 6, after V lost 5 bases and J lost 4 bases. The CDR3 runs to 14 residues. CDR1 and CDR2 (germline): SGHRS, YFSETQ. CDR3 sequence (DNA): TGCGCCAGCAGTCCGACAGGGCCAAATCAGCCCCAGCATTTT. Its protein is CASSPTGPNQPQHF. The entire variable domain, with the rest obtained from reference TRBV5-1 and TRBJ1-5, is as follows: KAGVTQTPRYLIKTRGQQVTLSCSPISGHRSVSWYQQTPGQGLQFLFEYFSETQRNKGNFPGRFSGRQFSNSRSEMNVSTLELGDSALYLCASSPTGPNQPQHFGDGTRLSIL.

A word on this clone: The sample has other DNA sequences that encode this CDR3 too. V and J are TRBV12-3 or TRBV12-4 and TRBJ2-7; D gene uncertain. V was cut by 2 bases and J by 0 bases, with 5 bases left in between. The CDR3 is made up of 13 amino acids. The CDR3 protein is CASSLSVSYEQYF. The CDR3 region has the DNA TGTGCCAGCAGTTTATCAGTCTCCTACGAGCAGTACTTC.

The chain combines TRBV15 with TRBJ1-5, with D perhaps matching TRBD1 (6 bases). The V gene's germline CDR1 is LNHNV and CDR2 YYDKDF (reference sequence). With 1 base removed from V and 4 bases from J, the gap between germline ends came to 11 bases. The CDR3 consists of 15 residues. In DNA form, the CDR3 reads TGTGCCACCAGCAGAGGCGACAGGCCTAATCAGCCCCAGCATTTT. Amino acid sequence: CATSRGDRPNQPQHF.

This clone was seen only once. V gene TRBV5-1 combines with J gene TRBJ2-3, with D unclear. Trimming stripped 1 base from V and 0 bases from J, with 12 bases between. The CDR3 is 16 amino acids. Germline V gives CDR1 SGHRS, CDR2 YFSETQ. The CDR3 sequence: CASSLFAETSTDTQYF. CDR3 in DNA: TGCGCCAGCAGCTTGTTCGCGGAGACCAGCACAGATACGCAGTATTTT.

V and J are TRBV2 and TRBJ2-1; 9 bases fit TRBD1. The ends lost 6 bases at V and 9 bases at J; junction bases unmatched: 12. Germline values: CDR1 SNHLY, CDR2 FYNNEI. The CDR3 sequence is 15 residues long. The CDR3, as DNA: TGTGCCAGCAGCCCCGGGACAGGGAAGAGTGGTGAGCAGTTCTTC. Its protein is CASSPGTGKSGEQFF. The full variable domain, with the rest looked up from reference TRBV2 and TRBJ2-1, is EPEVTQTPSHQVTQMGQEVILRCVPISNHLYFYWYRQILGQKVEFLVSFYNNEISEKSEIFDDQFSVERPDGSNFTLKIRSTKLEDSAMYFCASSPGTGKSGEQFFGPGTRLTVL.

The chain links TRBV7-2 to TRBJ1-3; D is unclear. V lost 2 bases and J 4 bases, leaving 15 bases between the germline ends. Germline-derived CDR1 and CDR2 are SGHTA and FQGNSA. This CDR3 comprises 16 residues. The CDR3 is CASSLSAVRYGNTIYF. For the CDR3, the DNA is TGTGCCAGCAGCTTATCGGCGGTCCGGTACGGAAACACCATATATTTT.

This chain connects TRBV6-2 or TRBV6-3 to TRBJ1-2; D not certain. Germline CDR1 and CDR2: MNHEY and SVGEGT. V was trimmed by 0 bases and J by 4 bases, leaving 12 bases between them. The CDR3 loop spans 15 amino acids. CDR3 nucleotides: TGTGCCAGCAGTTACTCTGGCAGTCTCTCCTATGGCTACACCTTC. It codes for CASSYSGSLSYGYTF.

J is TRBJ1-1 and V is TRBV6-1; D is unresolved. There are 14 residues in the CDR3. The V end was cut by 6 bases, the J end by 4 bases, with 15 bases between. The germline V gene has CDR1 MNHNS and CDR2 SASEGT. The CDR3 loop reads CASSSSYTSTEAFF. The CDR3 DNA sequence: TGTGCCAGCAGCTCTTCCTATACGAGCACTGAAGCTTTCTTT.